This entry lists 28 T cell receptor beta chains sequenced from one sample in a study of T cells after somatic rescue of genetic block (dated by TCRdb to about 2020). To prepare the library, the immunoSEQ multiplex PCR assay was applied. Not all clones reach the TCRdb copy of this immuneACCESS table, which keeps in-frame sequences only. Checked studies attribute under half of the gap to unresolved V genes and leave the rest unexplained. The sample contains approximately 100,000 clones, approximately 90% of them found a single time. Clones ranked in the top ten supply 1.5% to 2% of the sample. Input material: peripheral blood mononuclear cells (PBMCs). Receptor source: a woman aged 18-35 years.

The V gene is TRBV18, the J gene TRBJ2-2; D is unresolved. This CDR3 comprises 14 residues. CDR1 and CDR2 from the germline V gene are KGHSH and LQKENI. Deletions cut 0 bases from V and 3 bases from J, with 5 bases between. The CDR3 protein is CASSPPSYTGELFF. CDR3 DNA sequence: TGTGCCAGCTCACCACCGTCCTACACCGGGGAGCTGTTTTTT. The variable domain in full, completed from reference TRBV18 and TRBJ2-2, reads NAGVMQNPRHLVRRRGQEARLRCSPMKGHSHVYWYRQLPEEGLKFMVYLQKENIIDESGMPKERFSAEFPKEGPSILRIQQVVRGDSAAYFCASSPPSYTGELFFGEGSRLTVL.

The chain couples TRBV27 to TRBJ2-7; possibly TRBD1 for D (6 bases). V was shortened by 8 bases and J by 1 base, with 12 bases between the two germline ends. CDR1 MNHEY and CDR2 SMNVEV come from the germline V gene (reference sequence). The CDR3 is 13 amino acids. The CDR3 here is CASALTGSYEQYF. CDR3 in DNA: TGTGCCAGCGCCCTGACAGGTTCCTACGAGCAGTACTTC.

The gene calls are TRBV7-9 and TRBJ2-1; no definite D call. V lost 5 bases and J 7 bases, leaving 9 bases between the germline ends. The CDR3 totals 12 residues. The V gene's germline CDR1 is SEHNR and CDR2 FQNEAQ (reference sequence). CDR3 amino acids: CASSILRNEQFF. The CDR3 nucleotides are TGTGCCAGCAGCATACTAAGGAATGAGCAGTTCTTC. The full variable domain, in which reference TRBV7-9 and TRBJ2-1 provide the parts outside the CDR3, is DTGVSQNPRHKITKRGQNVTFRCDPISEHNRLYWYRQTLGQGPEFLTYFQNEAQLEKSRLLSDRFSAERPKGSFSTLEIQRTEQGDSAMYLCASSILRNEQFFGPGTRLTVL.

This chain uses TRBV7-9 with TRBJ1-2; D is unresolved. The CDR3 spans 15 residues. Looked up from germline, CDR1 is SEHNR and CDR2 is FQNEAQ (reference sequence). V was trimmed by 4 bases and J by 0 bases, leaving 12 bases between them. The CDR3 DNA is TGTGCCAGCAGCTCGGTGAGAAGCTCTAACTATGGCTACACCTTC. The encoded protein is CASSSVRSSNYGYTF.

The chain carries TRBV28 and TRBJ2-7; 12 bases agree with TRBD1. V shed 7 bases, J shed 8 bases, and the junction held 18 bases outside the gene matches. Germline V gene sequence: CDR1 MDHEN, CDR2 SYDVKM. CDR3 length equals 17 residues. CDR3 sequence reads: CASNPGTGGWGLGKQYF. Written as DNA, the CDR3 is TGTGCCAGCAATCCCGGGACAGGGGGCTGGGGCCTCGGGAAGCAGTACTTC.

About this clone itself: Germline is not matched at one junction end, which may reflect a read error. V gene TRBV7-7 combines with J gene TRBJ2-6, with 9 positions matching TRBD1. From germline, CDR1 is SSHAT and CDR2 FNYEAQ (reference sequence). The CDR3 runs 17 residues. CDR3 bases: TGTGCTAGCAGCCATCGCTACAGGGGGCGCGGGGCCAACGTCCTGACTTTC. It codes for CASSHRYRGRGANVLTF.

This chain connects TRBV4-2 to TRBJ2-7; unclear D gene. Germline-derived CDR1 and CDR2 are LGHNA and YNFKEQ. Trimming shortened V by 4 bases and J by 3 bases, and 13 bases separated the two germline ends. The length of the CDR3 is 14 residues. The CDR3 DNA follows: TGTGCCAGCAGCCTTCAGTACCGAGACTACGAGCAGTACTTC. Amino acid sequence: CASSLQYRDYEQYF.

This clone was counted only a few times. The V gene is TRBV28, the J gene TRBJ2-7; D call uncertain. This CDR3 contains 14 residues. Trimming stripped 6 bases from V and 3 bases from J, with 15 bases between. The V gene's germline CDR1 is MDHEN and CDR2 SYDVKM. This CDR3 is CASRRARLSYEQYF. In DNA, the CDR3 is TGTGCCAGCAGACGCGCCCGGTTAAGCTACGAGCAGTACTTC.

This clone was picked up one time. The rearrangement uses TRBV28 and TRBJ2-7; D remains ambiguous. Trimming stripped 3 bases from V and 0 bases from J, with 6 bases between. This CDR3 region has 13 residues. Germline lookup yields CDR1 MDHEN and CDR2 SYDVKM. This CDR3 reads CASSLHSSYEQYF. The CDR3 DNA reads TGTGCCAGCAGTTTGCACAGCTCCTACGAGCAGTACTTC.

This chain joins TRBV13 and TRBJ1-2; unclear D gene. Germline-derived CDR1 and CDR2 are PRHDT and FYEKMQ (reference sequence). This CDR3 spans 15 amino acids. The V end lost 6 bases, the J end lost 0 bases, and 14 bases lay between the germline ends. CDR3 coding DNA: TGTGCCAGCAGTCTAGGACGGTCCTCTAACTATGGCTACACCTTC. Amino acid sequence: CASSLGRSSNYGYTF. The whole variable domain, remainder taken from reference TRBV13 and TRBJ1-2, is AAGVIQSPRHLIKEKRETATLKCYPIPRHDTVYWYQQGPGQDPQFLISFYEKMQSDKGSIPDRFSAQQFSDYHSELNMSSLELGDSALYFCASSLGRSSNYGYTFGSGTRLTVV.

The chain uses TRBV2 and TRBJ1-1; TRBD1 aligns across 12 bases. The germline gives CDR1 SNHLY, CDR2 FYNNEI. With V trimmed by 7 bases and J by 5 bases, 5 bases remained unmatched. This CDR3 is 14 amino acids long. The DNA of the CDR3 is TGTGCCAGCATGGGGGACAGGGGGCATACTGAAGCTTTCTTT. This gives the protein CASMGDRGHTEAFF.

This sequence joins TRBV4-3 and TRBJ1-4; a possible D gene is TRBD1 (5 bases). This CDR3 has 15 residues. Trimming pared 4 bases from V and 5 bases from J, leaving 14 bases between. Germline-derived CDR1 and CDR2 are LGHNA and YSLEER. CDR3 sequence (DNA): TGCGCCAGCAGCCCAGAGGGGCCGCCAAATGAAAAACTGTTTTTT. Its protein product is CASSPEGPPNEKLFF.

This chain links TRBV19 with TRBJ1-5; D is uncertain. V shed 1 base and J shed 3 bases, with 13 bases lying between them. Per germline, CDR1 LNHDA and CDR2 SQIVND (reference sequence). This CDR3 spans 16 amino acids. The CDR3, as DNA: TGTGCCAGTAGTATAGCGGGAGGAGACCACAATCAGCCCCAGCATTTT. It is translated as CASSIAGGDHNQPQHF. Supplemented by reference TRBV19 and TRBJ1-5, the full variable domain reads DGGITQSPKYLFRKEGQNVTLSCEQNLNHDAMYWYRQDPGQGLRLIYYSQIVNDFQKGDIAEGYSVSREKKESFPLTVTSAQKNPTAFYLCASSIAGGDHNQPQHFGDGTRLSIL.

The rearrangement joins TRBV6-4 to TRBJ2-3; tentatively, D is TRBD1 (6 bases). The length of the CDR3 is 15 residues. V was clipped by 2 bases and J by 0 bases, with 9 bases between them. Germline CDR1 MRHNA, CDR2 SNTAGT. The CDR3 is CASSDGGGSTDTQYF. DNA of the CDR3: TGTGCCAGCAGTGACGGGGGCGGGAGCACAGATACGCAGTATTTT.

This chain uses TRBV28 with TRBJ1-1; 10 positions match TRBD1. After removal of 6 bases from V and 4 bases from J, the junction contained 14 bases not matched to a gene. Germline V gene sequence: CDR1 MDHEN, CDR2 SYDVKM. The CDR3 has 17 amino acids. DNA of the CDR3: TGTGCCAGCAGCCCCAGGACAGGGGGTAATTTAGGCACTGAAGCTTTCTTT. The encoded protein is CASSPRTGGNLGTEAFF.

This CDR3 reads CASSILSEANTEAFF. The CDR3 DNA follows: TGTGCCAGTAGTATCTTGTCGGAAGCTAACACTGAAGCTTTCTTT. This rearrangement joins TRBV19 to TRBJ1-1; D gene unclear. Germline CDR1 LNHDA, CDR2 SQIVND (reference sequence). The ends were cut back, 3 bases at V and 2 bases at J, with 13 bases in the middle. The CDR3 is made up of 15 amino acids.

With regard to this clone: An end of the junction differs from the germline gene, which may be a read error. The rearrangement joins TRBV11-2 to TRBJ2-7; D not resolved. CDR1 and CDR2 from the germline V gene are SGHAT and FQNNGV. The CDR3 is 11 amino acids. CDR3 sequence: CVSSPRNEQYF. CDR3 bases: TGTGTCAGCAGCCCCCGTAACGAGCAGTACTTC.

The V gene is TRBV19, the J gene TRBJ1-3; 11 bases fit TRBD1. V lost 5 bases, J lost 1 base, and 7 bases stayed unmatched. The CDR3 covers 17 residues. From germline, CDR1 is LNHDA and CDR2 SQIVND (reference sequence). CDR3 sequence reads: CASSVTGTGGSGNTIYF. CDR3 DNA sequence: TGTGCCAGTAGTGTAACCGGGACAGGGGGTTCTGGAAACACCATATATTTT. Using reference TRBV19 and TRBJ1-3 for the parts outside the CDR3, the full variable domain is DGGITQSPKYLFRKEGQNVTLSCEQNLNHDAMYWYRQDPGQGLRLIYYSQIVNDFQKGDIAEGYSVSREKKESFPLTVTSAQKNPTAFYLCASSVTGTGGSGNTIYFGEGSWLTVV.

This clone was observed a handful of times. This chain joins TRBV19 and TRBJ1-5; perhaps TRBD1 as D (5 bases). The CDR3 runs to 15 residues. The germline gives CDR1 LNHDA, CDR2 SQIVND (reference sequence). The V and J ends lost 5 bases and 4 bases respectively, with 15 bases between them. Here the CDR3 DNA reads TGTGCCAGTAGTTTTGGTTTTGGGGCTAATCAGCCCCAGCATTTT. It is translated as CASSFGFGANQPQHF.

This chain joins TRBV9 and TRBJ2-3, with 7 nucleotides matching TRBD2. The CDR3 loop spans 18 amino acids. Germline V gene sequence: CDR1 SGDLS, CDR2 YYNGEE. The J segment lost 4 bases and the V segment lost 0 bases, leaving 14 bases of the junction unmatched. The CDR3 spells CASSVEIGGRERPDTQYF. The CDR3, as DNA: TGTGCCAGCAGCGTAGAGATAGGAGGGCGGGAGAGGCCAGATACGCAGTATTTT. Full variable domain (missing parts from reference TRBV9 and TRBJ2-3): DSGVTQTPKHLITATGQRVTLRCSPRSGDLSVYWYQQSLDQGLQFLIQYYNGEERAKGNILERFSAQQFPDLHSELNLSSLELGDSALYFCASSVEIGGRERPDTQYFGPGTRLTVL.

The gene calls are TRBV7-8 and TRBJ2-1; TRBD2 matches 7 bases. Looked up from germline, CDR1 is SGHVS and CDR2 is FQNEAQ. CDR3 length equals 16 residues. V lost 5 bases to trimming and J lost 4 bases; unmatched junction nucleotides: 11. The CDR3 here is CASSPGAGEAYNEQFF. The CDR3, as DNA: TGTGCCAGCAGCCCCGGGGCGGGAGAGGCTTACAATGAGCAGTTCTTC.

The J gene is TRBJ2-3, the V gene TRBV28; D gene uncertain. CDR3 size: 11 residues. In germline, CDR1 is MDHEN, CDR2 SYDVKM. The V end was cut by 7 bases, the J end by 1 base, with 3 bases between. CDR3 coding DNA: TGTGCCAGCACCCGCACAGATACGCAGTATTTT. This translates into CASTRTDTQYF. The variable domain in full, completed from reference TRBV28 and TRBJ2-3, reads DVKVTQSSRYLVKRTGEKVFLECVQDMDHENMFWYRQDPGLGLRLIYFSYDVKMKEKGDIPEGYSVSREKKERFSLILESASTNQTSMYLCASTRTDTQYFGPGTRLTVL.

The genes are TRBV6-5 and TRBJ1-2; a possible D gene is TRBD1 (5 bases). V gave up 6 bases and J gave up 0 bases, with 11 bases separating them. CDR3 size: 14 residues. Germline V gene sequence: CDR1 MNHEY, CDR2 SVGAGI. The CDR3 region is CASSPTAANYGYTF. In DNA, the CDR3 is TGTGCCAGCAGCCCGACAGCTGCTAACTATGGCTACACCTTC.

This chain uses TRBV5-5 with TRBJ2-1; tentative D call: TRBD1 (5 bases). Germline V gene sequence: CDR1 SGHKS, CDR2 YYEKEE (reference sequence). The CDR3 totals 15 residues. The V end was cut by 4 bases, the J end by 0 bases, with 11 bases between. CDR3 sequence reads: CASSPRGHSYNEQFF. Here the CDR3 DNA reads TGTGCCAGCAGCCCCCGAGGACACTCCTACAATGAGCAGTTCTTC.

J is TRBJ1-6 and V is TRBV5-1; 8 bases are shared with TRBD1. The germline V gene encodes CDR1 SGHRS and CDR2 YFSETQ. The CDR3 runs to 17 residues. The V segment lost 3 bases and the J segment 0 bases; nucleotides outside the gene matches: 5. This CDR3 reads CASSSGQGGSYNSPLHF. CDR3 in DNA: TGCGCCAGCAGCTCAGGACAGGGAGGCTCCTATAATTCACCCCTCCACTTT.

Written as DNA, the CDR3 is TGTGCCAGCAGCTTTTACAAAAGGAACACTGAAGCTTTCTTT. It specifies CASSFYKRNTEAFF. The rearrangement uses TRBV5-5 and TRBJ1-1; D remains ambiguous. Germline CDR1 SGHKS, CDR2 YYEKEE (reference sequence). V lost 2 bases, J lost 1 base, and 9 bases lay in between. The CDR3 is 14 amino acids.

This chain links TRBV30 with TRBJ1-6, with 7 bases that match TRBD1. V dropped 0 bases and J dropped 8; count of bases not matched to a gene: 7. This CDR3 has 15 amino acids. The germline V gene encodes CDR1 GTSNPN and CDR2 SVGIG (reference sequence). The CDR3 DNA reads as TGTGCCTGGAGTGTCGGGCAGGGGGGGGATTCACCCCTCCACTTT. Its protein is CAWSVGQGGDSPLHF.

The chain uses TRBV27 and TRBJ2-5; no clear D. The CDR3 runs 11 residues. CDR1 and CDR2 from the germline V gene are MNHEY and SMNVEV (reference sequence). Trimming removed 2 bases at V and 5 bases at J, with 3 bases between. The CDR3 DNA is TGTGCCAGCAGTTTAACGGAGACCCAGTACTTC. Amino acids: CASSLTETQYF.